A single sample gave rise to the 21 T cell receptor beta chains below, sequenced in a study of T cells after yellow fever vaccination. TCRdb processed the 5' RACE reads anew with MiXCR; each CDR3 protein has one entry. The data hold more than 300,000 distinct CDR3 sequences, with about 11% observed a single time. The sequenced sample was CD4+ T cells sorted from PBMCs, obtained 45 days after the yellow fever booster vaccination. The receptors here all came from a man in his late teens or twenties who received the YFV17D yellow fever vaccine.

The chain couples TRBV5-8 to TRBJ2-4; 10 nucleotides match TRBD1. Germline CDR1 SGHTS, CDR2 YDEGEE. This CDR3 region has 15 residues. The ends lost 0 bases at V and 7 bases at J; junction bases unmatched: 4. The CDR3 region is CASSLGTGGRNIQYF. The CDR3 bases are TGTGCCAGCAGCTTGGGGACAGGGGGTAGGAACATTCAGTACTTC.

The CDR3 DNA follows: TGTGCCAGTAGTTTGTATGGGACAGGGTATGACACCGGGGAGCTGTTTTTT. Protein: CASSLYGTGYDTGELFF. The gene calls are TRBV19 and TRBJ2-2; the match to TRBD1 covers 9 bases. V was clipped by 5 bases and J by 3 bases; unmatched bases: 10. The CDR3 has 17 amino acids. Germline values: CDR1 LNHDA, CDR2 SQIVND (reference sequence).

The chain links TRBV6-2 or TRBV6-3 to TRBJ2-7; 9 nucleotides align to TRBD1. The CDR3 is 13 amino acids. Looked up from germline, CDR1 is MNHEY and CDR2 is SVGEGT. The trim removed 6 bases at V and 5 bases at J, leaving 5 bases unmatched. CDR3 nucleotides: TGTGCCAGCAGGGGACAGGGAAGGAACGAGCAGTACTTC. Amino acids: CASRGQGRNEQYF.

The chain is built from TRBV5-1 and TRBJ1-1; 7 nucleotides line up with TRBD1. Trimming cost V 5 bases and J 0 bases; bases outside gene matches: 10. This CDR3 region has 16 residues. Germline V gene lookup returns CDR1 SGHRS and CDR2 YFSETQ. The CDR3 DNA sequence: TGCGCCAGCAGAGGGGAGCCCGACAGGGTGAACACTGAAGCTTTCTTT. Residues: CASRGEPDRVNTEAFF.

This clonotype has only a few counts. This rearrangement joins TRBV10-3 to TRBJ1-1; 11 bases are a match to TRBD1. Germline CDR1 reads ENHRY; CDR2 reads SYGVKD. The CDR3 has 13 amino acids. The trim removed 6 bases at V and 3 bases at J, leaving 0 bases unmatched. DNA of the CDR3: TGTGCCATCAGGGGACAGGGGGACACTGAAGCTTTCTTT. Its protein is CAIRGQGDTEAFF.

This clonotype was detected only a few times. The rearrangement uses TRBV10-2 and TRBJ2-3, with 9 bases matching TRBD1. Germline values: CDR1 WSHSY, CDR2 SAAADI. The CDR3 runs to 15 residues. V dropped 6 bases and J dropped 2; count of bases not matched to a gene: 6. Here the CDR3 reads CASSDGQGPTDTQYF. The DNA for the CDR3 is TGCGCCAGCAGCGATGGACAGGGGCCCACAGATACGCAGTATTTT.

This clonotype has only a few counts. The chain links TRBV20-1 to TRBJ2-4; the D is unclear. Germline-derived CDR1 and CDR2 are DFQATT and SNEGSKA (reference sequence). This CDR3 has 13 amino acids. Deletions cut 1 base from V and 8 bases from J, with 12 bases between. CDR3 amino acids: CSARGAARHIQYF. CDR3 DNA sequence: TGCAGTGCTAGAGGGGCGGCGAGGCACATTCAGTACTTC.

This clonotype was counted only a few times. The chain uses TRBV29-1 and TRBJ2-7; TRBD2 matches at 10 bases. CDR1 is SQVTM, CDR2 ANQGSEA, per germline. The CDR3 consists of 14 residues. The V segment lost 7 bases and the J segment 5 bases; nucleotides outside the gene matches: 11. The CDR3: CSDSRLAGAHEQYF. The CDR3 region has the DNA TGCAGCGACAGCCGCCTAGCGGGGGCACACGAGCAGTACTTC.

This clonotype was recorded many times. V usage is TRBV5-1 and J usage is TRBJ2-1; weak D call: TRBD1 (5 bases). CDR3 length equals 15 residues. Trimming stripped 3 bases from V and 7 bases from J, with 17 bases between. Germline CDR1 reads SGHRS; CDR2 reads YFSETQ. CDR3 region: CASSSQAGIENEQFF. The DNA of the CDR3 is TGCGCCAGCAGCTCCCAGGCAGGGATCGAGAATGAGCAGTTCTTC.

This clonotype was counted a few times. The gene calls are TRBV6-5 and TRBJ1-4, with D possibly being TRBD1 (6 bases). CDR1 and CDR2 (germline): MNHEY, SVGAGI. The V end lost 5 bases, the J end lost 0 bases, and 10 bases lay between the germline ends. This CDR3 region has 15 residues. The CDR3 reads CASSRGTTTNEKLFF. Written as DNA, the CDR3 is TGTGCCAGCAGTCGTGGGACAACAACTAATGAAAAACTGTTTTTT.

This clonotype showed up just a few times. The J gene is TRBJ1-6, the V gene TRBV18; 8 bases are a match to TRBD1. Germline CDR1 reads KGHSH; CDR2 reads LQKENI. The CDR3 is 15 amino acids. J gave up 9 bases and V 3 bases, and 7 bases lay outside the gene matches. Written as DNA, the CDR3 is TGTGCCAGCTCACCTCAGACAGGGGAGGCTTCACCCCTCCACTTT. Translation: CASSPQTGEASPLHF.

There are a few counts of this clonotype. This chain uses TRBV12-3 or TRBV12-4 with TRBJ2-1; 8 bases align to TRBD1. V trimming: 3 bases; J trimming: 9 bases; junction bases outside the gene matches: 7. The length of the CDR3 is 14 residues. CDR3 region: CASSFTGGMGEQFF. The CDR3 DNA is TGTGCCAGCAGTTTCACAGGGGGGATGGGTGAGCAGTTCTTC.

This clonotype was observed a handful of times. This chain joins TRBV6-5 and TRBJ2-3; D might be TRBD1 or TRBD2, each matching 5 bases. The ends were cut back, 7 bases at V and 6 bases at J, with 14 bases in the middle. The CDR3 extends over 13 amino acids. CDR1 MNHEY and CDR2 SVGAGI come from the germline V gene. The CDR3 nucleotides are TGTGCCAGCACCCCCGACGGGACGGATACGCAGTATTTT. Residues: CASTPDGTDTQYF.

The chain links TRBV19 to TRBJ2-1, with a weak D call TRBD2 (5 bases). V was trimmed by 4 bases and J by 9 bases, leaving 13 bases between them. CDR3 length equals 13 residues. Germline CDR1 reads LNHDA; CDR2 reads SQIVND (reference sequence). CDR3 region: CASSTQRAGEQFF. In DNA form, the CDR3 reads TGTGCCAGTAGTACCCAGAGGGCAGGTGAGCAGTTCTTC.

The chain uses TRBV7-2 and TRBJ2-3; TRBD2 is a possible D gene (6 bases). V lost 3 bases to trimming and J lost 7 bases, with 8 bases between them. The V gene's germline CDR1 is SGHTA and CDR2 FQGNSA. This CDR3 is 12 amino acids long. CDR3 loop: CASSLGGYTQYF. CDR3 coding DNA: TGTGCCAGCAGCTTGGGGGGATATACGCAGTATTTT.

A few counts support this clonotype. The chain joins TRBV29-1 to TRBJ2-1, with 10 bases lining up with TRBD2. The V gene end was trimmed by 3 bases and the J gene end by 4 bases; junction bases not matched to a gene: 6. The CDR3 length is 15 residues. Germline V gene data show CDR1 as SQVTM and CDR2 as ANQGSEA. The CDR3 DNA follows: TGCAGCGTTGAGCTAGCGGGGGCCCATTACAATGAGCAGTTCTTC. Its translation: CSVELAGAHYNEQFF.

As DNA, the CDR3 is TGTGCCAGTAGTATAGACCCGACAGGGCCCTCTGAAGCTTTCTTT. Encoded protein: CASSIDPTGPSEAFF. The chain combines TRBV19 with TRBJ1-1; 7 bases are a match to TRBD1. With 0 bases clipped from V and 6 bases from J, the junction kept 7 bases outside the gene matches. CDR3 size: 15 residues. Germline values: CDR1 LNHDA, CDR2 SQIVND (reference sequence).

J is TRBJ2-3 and V is TRBV7-9; D is ambiguous. V lost 5 bases and J lost 2, with 8 bases in between. The germline V gene encodes CDR1 SEHNR and CDR2 FQNEAQ (reference sequence). This CDR3 is built from 13 residues. CDR3 in amino acids: CASSERATDTQYF. The CDR3 DNA is TGTGCCAGCAGCGAGAGAGCCACAGATACGCAGTATTTT.

This clonotype has only a few counts. The chain combines TRBV5-6 with TRBJ2-3; the D is unclear. CDR1 and CDR2 (germline): SGHDT, YYEEEE. The V gene lost 2 bases and the J gene lost 2 bases, with 15 bases spanning the gap. The length of the CDR3 is 16 residues. CDR3: CASSLRLGGITDTQYF. CDR3 in DNA: TGTGCCAGCAGCTTACGACTCGGTGGAATCACAGATACGCAGTATTTT.

The rearrangement uses TRBV24-1 and TRBJ2-7; D perhaps matches TRBD2 (6 bases). The CDR3 totals 10 residues. V lost 10 bases and J 6 bases, leaving 9 bases between the germline ends. Germline-derived CDR1 and CDR2 are KGHDR and SFDVKD. CDR3 in amino acids: CATREFEQYF. The CDR3, as DNA: TGTGCCACGCGGGAATTCGAGCAGTACTTC.

The rearrangement links TRBV20-1 to TRBJ2-3; TRBD1 agrees at 8 bases. V was clipped by 6 bases and J by 0 bases; unmatched bases: 5. Germline loops: CDR1 DFQATT, CDR2 SNEGSKA (reference sequence). The CDR3 has 14 residues. CDR3 in amino acids: CSAGTGVSTDTQYF. The CDR3 region has the DNA TGCAGTGCCGGGACAGGCGTGAGCACAGATACGCAGTATTTT.